One and the same sample provided the 10 T cell receptor beta chains below, sequenced in a study of T-cell reconstitution after alpha-beta-depleted transplantation in children. Library preparation (for TCRbeta) was performed with unique molecular identifiers. TCRdb passed the PCR reads through MiXCR, listing each CDR3 protein once. This sample has approximately 500,000 distinct CDR3 sequences, with about 10% found just once. Sequencing was performed on PBMCs, taken before TCRalphabeta/CD19-depleted stem cell transplant. Receptor source: a child under 10 years old with inherited bone marrow failure, due to receive a stem cell transplant.

This clonotype showed up just a few times. The chain uses TRBV7-2 and TRBJ2-2; 10 nucleotides line up with TRBD2. The CDR3 runs 17 residues. J gave up 1 base and V 5 bases, and 7 bases lay outside the gene matches. Germline V gene sequence: CDR1 SGHTA, CDR2 FQGNSA. The CDR3: CASSHLAGGRNTGELFF. The CDR3 DNA reads as TGTGCCAGCAGCCACTTAGCGGGAGGACGGAACACCGGGGAGCTGTTTTTT.

The table lists this clonotype with a few counts. The V gene is TRBV12-3 or TRBV12-4, the J gene TRBJ2-5; D is unresolved. There are 14 residues in the CDR3. V shed 6 bases and J shed 3 bases, with 14 bases lying between them. The CDR3 nucleotides read TGTGCCAGCAGCCGGCGTGACACGAAAGAGACCCAGTACTTC. Protein sequence: CASSRRDTKETQYF.

Comments on this clonotype: A read error is possible here, since a much larger clone lies one base away. This chain connects TRBV5-1 to TRBJ1-1; D call uncertain. This CDR3 is built from 15 residues. Germline V gene data show CDR1 as SGHRS and CDR2 as YFSETQ. The DNA of the CDR3 is TGCGCCAGCAGCTTGGGCCCAGGAGGGAACACTGGAGCTTTCTTT. It codes for CASSLGPGGNTGAFF.

In this sample, this clonotype turned up many times. The chain uses TRBV5-4 and TRBJ1-5, with 8 positions matching TRBD1. Trimming cost V 0 bases and J 6 bases; bases outside gene matches: 5. Looked up from germline, CDR1 is SGHNT and CDR2 is YYREEE (reference sequence). This CDR3 comprises 15 residues. The CDR3 nucleotides read TGTGCCAGCAGCTTGGGGCAGGGGGCCGGTCAGCCCCAGCATTTT. Translated: CASSLGQGAGQPQHF.

In its sample, this clonotype was seen many times. The genes are TRBV29-1 and TRBJ1-1, with D possibly matching TRBD1 (5 bases). This CDR3 has 14 residues. Between the trimmed V and J ends, which lost 0 bases and 5 bases, there was a span of 13 bases. Germline CDR1 is SQVTM and CDR2 is ANQGSEA. DNA for the CDR3: TGCAGCGTTGAAGATGTCAGGGTGGGAACTGAAGCTTTCTTT. Amino acids: CSVEDVRVGTEAFF.

This clonotype was counted many times. The chain links TRBV28 to TRBJ2-7, with 8 bases fitting TRBD2. Trimming took 5 bases from V and 4 from J; bases not matched to a gene: 7. CDR3 length: 14 residues. Germline V gives CDR1 MDHEN, CDR2 SYDVKM. The CDR3 DNA sequence: TGTGCCAGCAGTGCCCGGGGCGGGGGGTACGAGCAGTACTTC. As protein: CASSARGGGYEQYF. Combining the CDR3 with reference TRBV28 and TRBJ2-7 gives the whole variable domain DVKVTQSSRYLVKRTGEKVFLECVQDMDHENMFWYRQDPGLGLRLIYFSYDVKMKEKGDIPEGYSVSREKKERFSLILESASTNQTSMYLCASSARGGGYEQYFGPGTRLTVT.

This clonotype has ten or more counts. The CDR3 is CSGSQGRETQYF. For the CDR3, the DNA is TGCAGTGGGTCACAGGGACGGGAGACCCAGTACTTC. J is TRBJ2-5 and V is TRBV20-1; possibly TRBD1 for D (6 bases). Germline V gene data show CDR1 as DFQATT and CDR2 as SNEGSKA (reference sequence). Trimming removed 7 bases at V and 5 bases at J, with 14 bases between. The length of the CDR3 is 12 residues.

The chain uses TRBV6-5 and TRBJ2-1; maybe TRBD2 (6 bases). Germline CDR1 MNHEY, CDR2 SVGAGI. The length of the CDR3 is 15 residues. The V end was cut by 4 bases, the J end by 3 bases, with 13 bases between. CDR3 sequence: CASSSGTVRYNEQFF. CDR3 DNA sequence: TGTGCCAGCAGTTCGGGGACTGTCCGCTACAATGAGCAGTTCTTC.

This clonotype was counted a single time. This may come from a read error, since a much larger clone is one base off. V gene TRBV29-1 combines with J gene TRBJ2-5; D is undetermined. CDR3 length: 10 amino acids. Germline CDR1 reads SQVTM; CDR2 reads ANQGSEA. In DNA, the CDR3 is TGCAGCGGCTTCCAAGAGACCCATTACTTC. Its translation: CSGFQETHYF.

In its sample, this clonotype was seen many times. The V and J genes are TRBV20-1 and TRBJ1-5; D unresolved. The germline CDR1 and CDR2 sequences are DFQATT and SNEGSKA (reference sequence). This CDR3 spans 13 amino acids. The V end was cut by 1 base, the J end by 6 bases, with 10 bases between. The CDR3 DNA sequence: TGCAGTGCTAGAGGACTGATTAGTCAGCCCCAGCATTTT. Protein product: CSARGLISQPQHF.